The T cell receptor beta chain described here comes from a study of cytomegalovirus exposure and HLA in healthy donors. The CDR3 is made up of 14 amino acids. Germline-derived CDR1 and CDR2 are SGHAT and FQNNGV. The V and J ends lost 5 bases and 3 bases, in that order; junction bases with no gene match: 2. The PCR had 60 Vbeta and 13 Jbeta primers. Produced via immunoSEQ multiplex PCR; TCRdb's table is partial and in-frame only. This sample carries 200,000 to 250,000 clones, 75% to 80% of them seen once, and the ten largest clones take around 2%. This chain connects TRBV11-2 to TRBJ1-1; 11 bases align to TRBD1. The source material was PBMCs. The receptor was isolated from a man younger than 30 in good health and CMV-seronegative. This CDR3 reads CASSRGQGDTEAFF. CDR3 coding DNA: TGTGCCAGCAGCCGGGGACAGGGGGACACTGAAGCTTTCTTT.